The T cell receptor (beta chain) under discussion was sequenced for a study of blood T cell repertoires in COVID-19. Whole-study context: COVID-19 samples collected from the United States, Italy and Spain covered acute and convalescent phases.

The CDR3 loop spans 10 amino acids. Looked up from germline, CDR1 is DFQATT and CDR2 is SNEGSKA (reference sequence). Trimming took 4 bases from V and 4 from J, leaving 4 bases between them. Original processing notes: Amplification with reference gene primers provided the estimates of nucleated cell counts. Measured with immunoSEQ multiplex PCR; TCRdb has only the in-frame clones, and not every one. V and J calls plus clone size are reproduced from that table; the DNA served to infer D and trimming. The sample includes 150,000 to 170,000 clones, about four fifths of them seen just once. The sequenced sample consisted of peripheral blood. This sequence originates from a woman in her fifties or sixties with acute or convalescent COVID-19. The chain carries TRBV20-1 and TRBJ2-5; D gene unclear. The CDR3 loop reads CSAKRETQYF. In nucleotides, the CDR3 is TGCAGTGCTAAGCGAGAGACCCAGTACTTC.